This T cell receptor beta chain derives from a study of T cell responses to AZD1222 COVID-19 vaccine. The overall study: It was second doses at about 4 or about 12 weeks that were pooled.

The CDR3 extends over 16 amino acids. V dropped 0 bases and J dropped 5 bases, with 16 bases sitting between them. Per germline, CDR1 LGHDT and CDR2 YNNKEL (reference sequence). Findings and caveats of the study: Females made up more of the donors, who were largely white British, and clonal diversity may have come out too low. Seropositive AZD1222 recipients at baseline numbered only 6 or 7. Compared with day 0, the breadth and depth of the Spike-specific TCR repertoire rose significantly after two doses of AZD1222.

Here immunoSEQ multiplex PCR was the method, and the copy in TCRdb shows in-frame clones only, minus some. The profile shows about 97,000 clones, around nine tenths of them singletons. Of note for this clone: Its antigen is unknown.

The sample here was peripheral blood, taken on day 0 of AZD1222 vaccination. This receptor was identified in an adult in good health. The rearrangement uses TRBV3-1 (or the pseudogene TRBV3-2) and TRBJ2-5; no clear D gene. CDR3 amino acids: CASSQEDEGFGETQYF. Here the CDR3 DNA reads TGTGCCAGCAGCCAAGAGGACGAAGGCTTCGGGGAGACCCAGTACTTC.